Each of the 24 T cell receptor beta chains below was sequenced from the same sample in a study of blood T cell repertoires in COVID-19. Here immunoSEQ multiplex PCR was the method, and the copy in TCRdb shows in-frame clones only, minus some. Counted here are about 220,000 clones, around 81% occurring once; the ten biggest clones make up over 7%. Sequenced sample: peripheral blood. The receptors here all came from a woman aged 70-85 years with acute or convalescent COVID-19.

J is TRBJ2-3 and V is TRBV5-1, with TRBD2 matching 10 bases. This CDR3 contains 15 residues. V lost 4 bases, J lost 2 bases, and 4 bases stayed unmatched. The germline V gene has CDR1 SGHRS and CDR2 YFSETQ. CDR3 in amino acids: CASSETSGVTDTQYF. The CDR3 DNA reads TGCGCCAGCAGCGAAACTAGCGGGGTCACAGATACGCAGTATTTT. Using reference TRBV5-1 and TRBJ2-3 for the parts outside the CDR3, the full variable domain is KAGVTQTPRYLIKTRGQQVTLSCSPISGHRSVSWYQQTPGQGLQFLFEYFSETQRNKGNFPGRFSGRQFSNSRSEMNVSTLELGDSALYLCASSETSGVTDTQYFGPGTRLTVL.

The sample holds one count of this clone. The chain couples TRBV27 to TRBJ2-3, with TRBD2 identical over 7 bases. The germline CDR1 and CDR2 sequences are MNHEY and SMNVEV (reference sequence). The ends lost 5 bases at V and 4 bases at J; junction bases unmatched: 6. CDR3 length: 14 residues. The DNA of the CDR3 is TGTGCCAGCAGTCCCAGCGGGATCCCAGATACGCAGTATTTT. This encodes CASSPSGIPDTQYF.

The chain recombines TRBV29-1 with TRBJ2-5; 11 nucleotides line up with TRBD2. The CDR3 has 16 residues. Germline assignment: CDR1 SQVTM and CDR2 ANQGSEA. V dropped 1 base and J dropped 4; count of bases not matched to a gene: 8. The CDR3 DNA reads TGCAGCGTTGAAGCCGTAGCGGGGGGGCCTCGAGAGACCCAGTACTTC. This encodes CSVEAVAGGPRETQYF.

The chain carries TRBV4-3 and TRBJ2-7; 9 nucleotides match TRBD1. The junction had 7 bases not matched to a gene; V was cut back by 0 bases and J by 7 bases. The V gene's germline CDR1 is LGHNA and CDR2 YSLEER. The CDR3 is 15 residues long. The CDR3 here is CASSQDTGTGREQYF. As DNA, the CDR3 is TGCGCCAGCAGCCAAGATACCGGGACAGGGAGGGAGCAGTACTTC.

The V call is TRBV3-1 (or the pseudogene TRBV3-2), the J call TRBJ2-1; TRBD1 matches at 7 bases. Looked up from germline, CDR1 is LGHDT and CDR2 is YNNKEL (reference sequence). V trimming: 2 bases; J trimming: 5 bases; junction bases outside the gene matches: 9. This CDR3 has 16 residues. The CDR3 DNA follows: TGTGCCAGCAGCCAATGGGCGAACAGGGGACACAATGAGCAGTTCTTC. Translating gives CASSQWANRGHNEQFF.

The rearrangement links TRBV7-9 to TRBJ2-2; tentatively, D is TRBD1 (5 bases). CDR1 is SEHNR, CDR2 FQNEAQ, per germline (reference sequence). V lost 8 bases and J 1 base, leaving 14 bases between the germline ends. The CDR3 is 15 amino acids. The CDR3 loop is CASWLRGENTGELFF. The DNA of the CDR3 is TGTGCCAGCTGGTTAAGGGGCGAGAACACCGGGGAGCTGTTTTTT.

The V and J genes are TRBV3-1 (or the pseudogene TRBV3-2) and TRBJ2-5; 7 nucleotides match TRBD2. V shed 0 bases, J shed 4 bases, and the junction held 5 bases outside the gene matches. This CDR3 is 15 amino acids long. Germline lookup yields CDR1 LGHDT and CDR2 YNNKEL (reference sequence). CDR3 DNA: TGTGCCAGCAGCCAAGATCCCATAGCGGGAGAGACCCAGTACTTC. Translating gives CASSQDPIAGETQYF.

V and J are TRBV25-1 and TRBJ1-6; 9 positions match TRBD1. This CDR3 has 14 residues. Losses at the gene ends were 6 bases for V and 6 bases for J; bases not matched to a gene: 3. CDR1 and CDR2 (germline): MGHDK, SYGVNS. The CDR3 reads CASRETGGNSPLHF. DNA of the CDR3: TGTGCCAGCAGAGAGACAGGGGGTAATTCACCCCTCCACTTT. The full variable domain, rest sourced from reference TRBV25-1 and TRBJ1-6, is EADIYQTPRYLVIGTGKKITLECSQTMGHDKMYWYQQDPGMELHLIHYSYGVNSTEKGDLSSESTVSRIRTEHFPLTLESARPSHTSQYLCASRETGGNSPLHFGNGTRLTVT.

The rearrangement joins TRBV24-1 to TRBJ1-4; unclear D gene. Trimming left V 9 bases short and J 5 bases short, with 18 bases between. This CDR3 comprises 15 residues. Germline V gives CDR1 KGHDR, CDR2 SFDVKD. The CDR3 loop reads CATGRVQLLNEKLFF. The CDR3 bases are TGTGCCACCGGGAGAGTACAGCTCTTGAATGAAAAACTGTTTTTT.

The J gene is TRBJ2-7, the V gene TRBV27; possible D gene TRBD1, 5 bases. Germline CDR1 is MNHEY and CDR2 is SMNVEV (reference sequence). The CDR3 totals 14 residues. Trimming pared 5 bases from V and 2 bases from J, leaving 13 bases between. In DNA, the CDR3 is TGTGCCAGCAGTACCCTGGGGCAGACCTACGAGCAGTACTTC. It encodes CASSTLGQTYEQYF.

This clone was detected once. This chain links TRBV20-1 with TRBJ1-1; weak D call: TRBD1 (5 bases). With 2 bases removed from V and 7 bases from J, the gap between germline ends came to 8 bases. CDR3 length: 11 residues. The germline CDR1 and CDR2 sequences are DFQATT and SNEGSKA (reference sequence). The CDR3 spells CSARSDSEAFF. The CDR3 nucleotides are TGCAGTGCTAGATCCGACAGTGAAGCTTTCTTT.

The gene calls are TRBV6-2 or TRBV6-3 and TRBJ2-1, with D possibly being TRBD2 (7 bases). CDR1 MNHEY and CDR2 SVGEGT come from the germline V gene. This CDR3 is 15 amino acids long. The V gene lost 6 bases and the J gene lost 7 bases, with 19 bases spanning the gap. CDR3 sequence reads: CASSPHEAGANEQFF. The CDR3 nucleotides are TGTGCCAGCAGCCCCCATGAGGCGGGGGCGAATGAGCAGTTCTTC.

The V and J genes are TRBV2 and TRBJ1-5; D may be TRBD1 (5 bases). Trimming took 8 bases from V and 3 from J, leaving 17 bases between them. In germline, CDR1 is SNHLY, CDR2 FYNNEI. The CDR3 totals 15 residues. The CDR3 loop is CASAINGGDNQPQHF. DNA of the CDR3: TGTGCCAGCGCTATCAACGGAGGGGACAATCAGCCCCAGCATTTT.

The CDR3: CSAGGQGASKETQYF. The DNA of the CDR3 is TGCAGCGCCGGCGGACAGGGGGCGAGCAAAGAGACCCAGTACTTC. The chain combines TRBV29-1 with TRBJ2-5; 11 nucleotides agree with TRBD1. Per germline, CDR1 SQVTM and CDR2 ANQGSEA. V lost 7 bases to trimming and J lost 3 bases; unmatched junction nucleotides: 10. The CDR3 length is 15 residues.

The chain joins TRBV25-1 to TRBJ1-4; 7 bases fit TRBD1. This CDR3 spans 15 amino acids. The germline gives CDR1 MGHDK, CDR2 SYGVNS. J gave up 6 bases and V 1 base, and 5 bases lay outside the gene matches. CDR3 residues: CASSELGGRDEKLFF. The CDR3 nucleotides read TGTGCCAGCAGTGAATTAGGGGGCAGAGATGAAAAACTGTTTTTT.

CDR3 in amino acids: CASSLSGISYEQYF. CDR3 sequence (DNA): TGTGCCAGCAGCTTATCGGGTATCTCCTACGAGCAGTACTTC. The chain uses TRBV7-9 and TRBJ2-7; D call uncertain. Trimming left V 2 bases short and J 0 bases short, with 8 bases between. This CDR3 has 14 residues. The germline gives CDR1 SEHNR, CDR2 FQNEAQ (reference sequence).

This clone has just a few counts. CDR3 sequence reads: CASSQEGSGARLFF. CDR3 nucleotide sequence: TGTGCCAGCAGCCAAGAGGGGTCAGGGGCACGACTGTTTTTT. The V gene is TRBV3-1 (or the pseudogene TRBV3-2), the J gene TRBJ1-4; D may be TRBD1 (6 bases). Germline assignment: CDR1 LGHDT and CDR2 YNNKEL (reference sequence). This CDR3 region has 14 residues. V shed 0 bases and J shed 13 bases, with 15 bases lying between them.

The chain couples TRBV7-2 to TRBJ2-1; no firm D call. The germline CDR1 and CDR2 sequences are SGHTA and FQGNSA. V was cut by 5 bases and J by 3 bases, with 26 bases left in between. The CDR3 is made up of 19 amino acids. DNA of the CDR3: TGTGCCAGCAGCCTTTCCCTTTCGTTCGAGGCCGCTCACTACAATGAGCAGTTCTTC. Encoded protein: CASSLSLSFEAAHYNEQFF.

The chain couples TRBV25-1 to TRBJ1-1; D is ambiguous. Germline CDR1 MGHDK, CDR2 SYGVNS. The V end was cut by 3 bases, the J end by 3 bases, with 11 bases between. The CDR3 is 14 residues long. The CDR3 sequence: CASSDPGDHTEAFF. CDR3 nucleotides: TGTGCCAGCAGTGACCCGGGAGACCACACTGAAGCTTTCTTT. The full variable domain, completed using reference TRBV25-1 and TRBJ1-1, is EADIYQTPRYLVIGTGKKITLECSQTMGHDKMYWYQQDPGMELHLIHYSYGVNSTEKGDLSSESTVSRIRTEHFPLTLESARPSHTSQYLCASSDPGDHTEAFFGQGTRLTVV.

The chain recombines TRBV7-9 with TRBJ2-3; tentative D call: TRBD1 (5 bases). V lost 1 base and J 2 bases, leaving 13 bases between the germline ends. The CDR3 sequence is 16 residues long. Germline V CDR1 and CDR2: SEHNR, FQNEAQ (reference sequence). This CDR3 is CASSLGQGSATDTQYF. The CDR3 nucleotides read TGTGCCAGCAGCTTAGGGCAGGGATCGGCCACAGATACGCAGTATTTT.

J is TRBJ2-5 and V is TRBV11-2; D not resolved. Per the germline V gene, CDR1 is SGHAT and CDR2 is FQNNGV. V shed 5 bases and J shed 4 bases, with 11 bases lying between them. This CDR3 region has 13 residues. In DNA, the CDR3 is TGTGCCAGCAGCCTGAGGCGAGGAGAGACCCAGTACTTC. Protein: CASSLRRGETQYF.

The chain joins TRBV5-5 to TRBJ2-6; D is possibly TRBD2 (5 bases). Trimming shortened V by 0 bases and J by 4 bases, and 14 bases separated the two germline ends. The CDR3 covers 17 residues. Germline-derived CDR1 and CDR2 are SGHKS and YYEKEE (reference sequence). CDR3 coding DNA: TGTGCCAGCAGCTTGGCCCCTACTAGGACCGGGGCCAACGTCCTGACTTTC. It encodes CASSLAPTRTGANVLTF.

The V gene is TRBV2, the J gene TRBJ2-7; D may be TRBD1 (6 bases). There are 13 residues in the CDR3. Germline CDR1 SNHLY, CDR2 FYNNEI. V was shortened by 0 bases and J by 9 bases, with 12 bases between the two germline ends. The CDR3 loop reads CASSEALRDTQYV. The CDR3 nucleotides read TGTGCCAGCAGTGAAGCGCTTCGGGACACGCAGTACGTC.

This chain links TRBV10-2 with TRBJ1-1; weak D call: TRBD1 (6 bases). Germline V gives CDR1 WSHSY, CDR2 SAAADI. The germline V and J ends were trimmed by 3 bases and 5 bases, with 13 bases remaining between them. This CDR3 comprises 14 residues. This CDR3 is CASSDLGAWTEAFF. DNA for the CDR3: TGCGCCAGCAGTGATCTGGGGGCCTGGACTGAAGCTTTCTTT.